This TCR beta chain appears in the sequencing data of a study of human T cells and chemical hapten exposure. Looking at the study overall: Subjects had 2% DPC placed on about 2 cm by about 2 cm of upper inner arm skin for sensitization. Patients, largely female, had alopecia areata, totalis or universalis.

In the library, unique molecular identifiers were attached to individual cDNA molecules. TCRdb fed the RACE reads into MiXCR, producing one record per CDR3 protein. The sample records roughly 45,000 distinct CDR3 sequences, about 10% being singletons. Study-wide results and limits: Alopecia was present in the donors, so their immune response may differ from healthy people's.

As regards this clonotype: Antigen unknown.

Time point defined: patch test 1, 2 weeks after DPC sensitization. Indicated treatment: therapeutic diphenylcyclopropenone sensitization with weekly scalp DPC. V gave up 3 bases and J gave up 0 bases, with 11 bases separating them. The CDR3 totals 15 residues. The germline V gene encodes CDR1 SGDLS and CDR2 YYNGEE. This TCR came from a woman in her 50s with alopecia areata. Some clones in this sample may be carry-over from other donors' samples. V and J are TRBV9 and TRBJ2-3, with D perhaps matching TRBD2 (6 bases). The material was whole blood, obtained in connection with sensitization to the hapten diphenylcyclopropenone (DPC). The CDR3 coding sequence is TGTGCCAGCAGCGCCGGGACTTCTAGCACAGATACGCAGTATTTT. This translates into CASSAGTSSTDTQYF.